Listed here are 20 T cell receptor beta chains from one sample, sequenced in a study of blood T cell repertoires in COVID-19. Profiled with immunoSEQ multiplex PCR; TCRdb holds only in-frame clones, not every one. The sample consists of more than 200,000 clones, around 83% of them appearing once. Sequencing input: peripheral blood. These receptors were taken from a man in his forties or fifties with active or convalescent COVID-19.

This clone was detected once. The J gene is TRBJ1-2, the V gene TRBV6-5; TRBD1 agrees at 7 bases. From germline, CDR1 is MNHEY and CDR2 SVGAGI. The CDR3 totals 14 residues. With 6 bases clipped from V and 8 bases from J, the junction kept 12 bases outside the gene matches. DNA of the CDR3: TGTGCCAGCAGAATACCGGGACAGCCTACCGGCTACACCTTC. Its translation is CASRIPGQPTGYTF.

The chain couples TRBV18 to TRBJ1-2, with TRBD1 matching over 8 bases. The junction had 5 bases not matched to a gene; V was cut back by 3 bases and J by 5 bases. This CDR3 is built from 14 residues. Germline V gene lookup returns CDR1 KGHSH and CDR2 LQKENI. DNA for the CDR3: TGTGCCAGCTCACCGGACAGGGTTGGATATGGCTACACCTTC. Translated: CASSPDRVGYGYTF.

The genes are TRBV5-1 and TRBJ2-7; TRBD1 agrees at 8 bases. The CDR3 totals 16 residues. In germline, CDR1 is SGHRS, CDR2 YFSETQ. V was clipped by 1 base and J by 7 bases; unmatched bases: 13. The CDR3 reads CASSLRLQGDQEEQYF. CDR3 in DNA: TGCGCCAGCAGCTTGAGGTTACAGGGGGACCAGGAGGAGCAGTACTTC.

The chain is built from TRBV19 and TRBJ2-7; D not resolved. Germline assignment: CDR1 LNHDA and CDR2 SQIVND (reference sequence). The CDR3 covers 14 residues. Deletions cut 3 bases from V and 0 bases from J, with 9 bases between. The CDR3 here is CASSIRRSSYEQYF. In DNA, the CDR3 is TGTGCCAGTAGTATTCGACGGAGCTCCTACGAGCAGTACTTC.

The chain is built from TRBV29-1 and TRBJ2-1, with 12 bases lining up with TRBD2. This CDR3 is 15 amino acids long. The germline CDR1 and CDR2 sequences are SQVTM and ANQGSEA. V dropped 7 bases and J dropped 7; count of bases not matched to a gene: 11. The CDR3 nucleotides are TGCAGCGCCTTAGGACTAGCGGGGTCTCGGAATGAGCAGTTCTTC. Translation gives CSALGLAGSRNEQFF.

CDR3 loop: CAWMGQLNTEAFF. The CDR3 bases are TGTGCCTGGATGGGACAGCTGAACACTGAAGCTTTCTTT. V gene TRBV30 combines with J gene TRBJ1-1; 7 nucleotides agree with TRBD1. Losses at the gene ends were 4 bases for V and 0 bases for J; bases not matched to a gene: 2. This CDR3 is 13 amino acids long. Germline CDR1 reads GTSNPN; CDR2 reads SVGIG (reference sequence). The variable domain in full, completed from reference TRBV30 and TRBJ1-1, reads SQTIHQWPATLVQPVGSPLSLECTVEGTSNPNLYWYRQAAGRGLQLLFYSVGIGQISSEVPQNLSASRPQDRQFILSSKKLLLSDSGFYLCAWMGQLNTEAFFGQGTRLTVV.

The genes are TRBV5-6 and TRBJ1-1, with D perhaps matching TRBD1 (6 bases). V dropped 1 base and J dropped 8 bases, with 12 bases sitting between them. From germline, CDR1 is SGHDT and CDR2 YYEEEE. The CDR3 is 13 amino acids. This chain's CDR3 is CASSLPMGTEAFF. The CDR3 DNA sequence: TGTGCCAGCAGCTTGCCGATGGGGACAGAAGCTTTCTTT.

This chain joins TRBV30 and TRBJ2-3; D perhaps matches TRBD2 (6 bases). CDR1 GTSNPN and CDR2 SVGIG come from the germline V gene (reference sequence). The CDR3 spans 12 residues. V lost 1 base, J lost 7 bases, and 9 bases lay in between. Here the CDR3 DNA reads TGTGCCTGGAGTGAGGGGACTTATACGCAGTATTTT. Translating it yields CAWSEGTYTQYF.

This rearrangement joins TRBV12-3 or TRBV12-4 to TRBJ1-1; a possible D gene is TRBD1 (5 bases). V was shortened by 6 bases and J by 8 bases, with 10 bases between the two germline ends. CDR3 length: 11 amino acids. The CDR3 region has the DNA TGTGCCAGCAGACTCCGGGGGGAAGCTTTCTTT. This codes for CASRLRGEAFF.

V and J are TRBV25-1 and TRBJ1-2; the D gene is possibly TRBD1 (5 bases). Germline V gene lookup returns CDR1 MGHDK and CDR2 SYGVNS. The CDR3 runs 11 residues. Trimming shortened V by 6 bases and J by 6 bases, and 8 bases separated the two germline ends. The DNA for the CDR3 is TGTGCCAGCAGCGCGGGGGATGGCTACACCTTC. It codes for CASSAGDGYTF.

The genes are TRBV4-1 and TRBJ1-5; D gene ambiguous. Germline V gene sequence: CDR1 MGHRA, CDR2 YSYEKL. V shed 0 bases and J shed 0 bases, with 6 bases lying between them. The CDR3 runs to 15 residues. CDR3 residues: CASSQEAYSNQPQHF. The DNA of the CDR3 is TGCGCCAGCAGCCAAGAAGCATATAGCAATCAGCCCCAGCATTTT.

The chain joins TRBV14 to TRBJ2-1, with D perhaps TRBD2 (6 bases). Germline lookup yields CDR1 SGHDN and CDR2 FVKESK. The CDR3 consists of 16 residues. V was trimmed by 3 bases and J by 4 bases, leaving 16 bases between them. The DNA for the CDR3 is TGTGCCAGCAGCCACGACGGGACTCGGCGTTACAATGAGCAGTTCTTC. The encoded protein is CASSHDGTRRYNEQFF.

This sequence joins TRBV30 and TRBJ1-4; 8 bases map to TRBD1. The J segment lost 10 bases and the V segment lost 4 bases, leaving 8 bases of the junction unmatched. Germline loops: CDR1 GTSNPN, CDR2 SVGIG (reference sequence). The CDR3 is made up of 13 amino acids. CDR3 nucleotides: TGTGCCTGGACAGGACAGGGCGGGGGAAAACTGTTTTTT. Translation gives CAWTGQGGGKLFF. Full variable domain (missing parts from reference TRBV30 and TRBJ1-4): SQTIHQWPATLVQPVGSPLSLECTVEGTSNPNLYWYRQAAGRGLQLLFYSVGIGQISSEVPQNLSASRPQDRQFILSSKKLLLSDSGFYLCAWTGQGGGKLFFGSGTQLSVL.

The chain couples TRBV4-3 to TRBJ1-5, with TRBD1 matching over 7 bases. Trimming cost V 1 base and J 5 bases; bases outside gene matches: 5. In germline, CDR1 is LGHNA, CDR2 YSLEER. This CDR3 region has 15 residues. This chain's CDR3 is CASSQVTGAHQPQHF. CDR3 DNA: TGCGCCAGCAGCCAAGTTACAGGGGCCCATCAGCCCCAGCATTTT.

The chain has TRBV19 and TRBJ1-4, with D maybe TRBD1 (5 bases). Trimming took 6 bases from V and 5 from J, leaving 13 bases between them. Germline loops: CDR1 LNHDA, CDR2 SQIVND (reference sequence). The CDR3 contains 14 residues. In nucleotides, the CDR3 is TGTGCCAGTAGACTACAGGACCCCAATGAAAAACTGTTTTTT. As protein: CASRLQDPNEKLFF.

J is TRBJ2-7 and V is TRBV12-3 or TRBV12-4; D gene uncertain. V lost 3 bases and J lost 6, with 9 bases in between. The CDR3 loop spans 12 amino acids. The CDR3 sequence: CASSFRVPEQYF. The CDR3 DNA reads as TGTGCCAGCAGTTTTCGGGTGCCCGAGCAGTACTTC.

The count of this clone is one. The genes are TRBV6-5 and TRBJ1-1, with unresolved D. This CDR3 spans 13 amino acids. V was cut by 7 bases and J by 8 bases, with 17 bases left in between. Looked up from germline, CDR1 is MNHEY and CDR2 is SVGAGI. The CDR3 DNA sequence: TGTGCCAGCACCGACATGGCGGGAACCGAAGCTTTCTTT. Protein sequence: CASTDMAGTEAFF.

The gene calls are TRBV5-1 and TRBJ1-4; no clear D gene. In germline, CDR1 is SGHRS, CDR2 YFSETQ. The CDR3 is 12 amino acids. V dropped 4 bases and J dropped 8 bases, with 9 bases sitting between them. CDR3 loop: CASSDGLEKLFF. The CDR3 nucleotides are TGCGCCAGCAGCGATGGCCTGGAAAAACTGTTTTTT. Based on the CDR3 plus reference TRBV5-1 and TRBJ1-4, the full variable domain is KAGVTQTPRYLIKTRGQQVTLSCSPISGHRSVSWYQQTPGQGLQFLFEYFSETQRNKGNFPGRFSGRQFSNSRSEMNVSTLELGDSALYLCASSDGLEKLFFGSGTQLSVL.

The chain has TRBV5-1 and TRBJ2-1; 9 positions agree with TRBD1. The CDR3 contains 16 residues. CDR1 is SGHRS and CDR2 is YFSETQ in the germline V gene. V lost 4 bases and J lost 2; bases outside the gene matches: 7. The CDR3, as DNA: TGCGCCAGCAGCCCGGGACAGGGTAGCACCTACAATGAGCAGTTCTTC. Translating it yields CASSPGQGSTYNEQFF.

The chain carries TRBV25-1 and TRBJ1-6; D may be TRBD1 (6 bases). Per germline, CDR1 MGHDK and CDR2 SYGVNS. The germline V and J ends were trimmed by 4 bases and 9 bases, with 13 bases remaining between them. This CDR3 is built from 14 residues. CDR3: CASSAVQGISPLHF. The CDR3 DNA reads TGTGCCAGCAGTGCGGTTCAGGGGATTTCACCCCTCCACTTT.